This record covers a single TCR beta chain. Its matching antigen is unknown. TCRdb keeps only in-frame clones here, not all; method: immunoSEQ multiplex PCR. The sample has roughly 100,000 clones; 90% are singletons. The source of the sample is a study of OX40 agonist ivuxolimab in advanced cancers. In the study overall: Ivuxolimab is an agonistic anti-OX40 (CD134) antibody, and patients were treated with it. Three patients had partial responses: one hepatocellular carcinoma, two cutaneous melanoma. Broader study findings: Both blood CD4+ and CD8+ T cells showed clonal growth by week 6 at 0.1 to 3.0 mg/kg. On average, a greater number of expanded clones characterised CD8+ T cells relative to CD4+.

Germline V gene data show CDR1 as SGHNT and CDR2 as YENEEA. The germline V and J ends were trimmed by 4 bases and 6 bases, with 13 bases remaining between them. The CDR3 has 14 residues. The source material was CD4+ or CD8+ T cells sorted from blood, sampled in a trial of the OX40 agonist ivuxolimab. The TCR was taken from an adult with an advanced solid tumor such as melanoma, head and neck, liver or kidney cancer. The V and J genes are TRBV11-3 and TRBJ1-3; maybe TRBD1 (6 bases). In DNA form, the CDR3 reads TGTGCCAGCAGCTCAGGACAGCAACCAAACACCATATATTTT. Translated, it gives CASSSGQQPNTIYF.